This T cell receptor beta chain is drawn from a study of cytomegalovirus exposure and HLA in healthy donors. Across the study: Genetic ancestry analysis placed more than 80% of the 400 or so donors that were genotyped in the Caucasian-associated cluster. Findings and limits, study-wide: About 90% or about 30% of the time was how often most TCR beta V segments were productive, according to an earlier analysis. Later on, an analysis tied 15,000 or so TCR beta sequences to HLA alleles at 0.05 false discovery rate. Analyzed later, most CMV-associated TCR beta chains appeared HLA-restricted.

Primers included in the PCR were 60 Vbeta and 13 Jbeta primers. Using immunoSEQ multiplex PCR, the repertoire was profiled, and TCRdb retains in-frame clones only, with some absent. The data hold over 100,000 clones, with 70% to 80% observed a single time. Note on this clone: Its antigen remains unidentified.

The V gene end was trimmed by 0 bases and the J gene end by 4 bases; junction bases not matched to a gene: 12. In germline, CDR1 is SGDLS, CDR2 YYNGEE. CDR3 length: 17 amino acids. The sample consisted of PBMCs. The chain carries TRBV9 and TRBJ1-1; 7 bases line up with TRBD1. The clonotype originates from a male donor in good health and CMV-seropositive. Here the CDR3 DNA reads TGTGCCAGCAGCGTAGTTGACAGGGCCACCCAAGGCACTGAAGCTTTCTTT. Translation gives CASSVVDRATQGTEAFF.